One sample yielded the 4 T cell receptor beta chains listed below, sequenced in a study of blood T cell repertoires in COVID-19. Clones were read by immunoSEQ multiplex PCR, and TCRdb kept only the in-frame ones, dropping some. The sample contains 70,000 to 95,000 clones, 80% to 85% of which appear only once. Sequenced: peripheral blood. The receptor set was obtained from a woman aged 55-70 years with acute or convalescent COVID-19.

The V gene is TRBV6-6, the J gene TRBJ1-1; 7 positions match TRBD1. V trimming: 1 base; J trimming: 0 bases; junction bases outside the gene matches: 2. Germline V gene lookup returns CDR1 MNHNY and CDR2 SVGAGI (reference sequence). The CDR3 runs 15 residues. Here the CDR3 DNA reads TGTGCCAGCAGTTACTTAGGACAGGTGAACACTGAAGCTTTCTTT. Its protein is CASSYLGQVNTEAFF.

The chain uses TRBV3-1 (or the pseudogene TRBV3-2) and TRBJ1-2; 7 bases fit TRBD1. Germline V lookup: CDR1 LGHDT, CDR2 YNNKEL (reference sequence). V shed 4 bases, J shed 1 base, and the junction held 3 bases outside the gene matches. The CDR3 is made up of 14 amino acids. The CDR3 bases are TGTGCCAGCAGCCTTTACAGGGGTAACTATGGCTACACCTTC. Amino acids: CASSLYRGNYGYTF.

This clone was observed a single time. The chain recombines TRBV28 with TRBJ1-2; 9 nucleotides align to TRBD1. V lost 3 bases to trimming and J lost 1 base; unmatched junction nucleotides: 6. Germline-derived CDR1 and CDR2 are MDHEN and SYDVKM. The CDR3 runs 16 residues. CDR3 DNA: TGTGCCAGCAGTTTCGCCGGACAGGGGCATAACTATGGCTACACCTTC. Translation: CASSFAGQGHNYGYTF.

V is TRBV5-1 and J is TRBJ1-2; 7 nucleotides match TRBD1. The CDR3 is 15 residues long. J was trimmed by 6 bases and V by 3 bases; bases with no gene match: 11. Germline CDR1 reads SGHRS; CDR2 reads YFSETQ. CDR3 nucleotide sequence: TGCGCCAGCAGCTCATTCGACAGGGAACCTCATGGCTACACCTTC. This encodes CASSSFDREPHGYTF.